The 27 T cell receptor beta chains below come from one sample, sequenced in a study of response to subunit inactivated influenza vaccine. TCRdb analysed the RT-PCR reads with MiXCR anew, one entry per CDR3 protein. Among some 500,000 distinct CDR3 sequences listed, about 25% were seen once. The input for sequencing was CD4+ T cells sorted from PBMCs, taken 5 days after vaccination. These receptor sequences come from a middle-aged man who received an inactivated influenza vaccine.

This clonotype was found once. The V call is TRBV4-2, the J call TRBJ2-1, with 9 bases matching TRBD2. The ends lost 4 bases at V and 1 base at J; junction bases unmatched: 26. The CDR3 is 23 residues long. Germline CDR1 reads LGHNA; CDR2 reads YNFKEQ. The DNA for the CDR3 is TGTGCCAGCAGCCCCGCGATCGGCTTAACGTCGCGGGAGGGCGGGGGTTCCTACAATGAGCAGTTCTTC. This translates into CASSPAIGLTSREGGGSYNEQFF.

V is TRBV29-1 and J is TRBJ2-5; no reliable D call. CDR3 length: 13 residues. V gave up 4 bases and J gave up 5 bases, with 14 bases separating them. CDR1 is SQVTM and CDR2 is ANQGSEA in the germline V gene. The CDR3 sequence is CSVGAPSGETQYF. CDR3 sequence (DNA): TGCAGCGTTGGGGCTCCTTCTGGGGAGACCCAGTACTTC.

In its sample, this clonotype was seen a few times. The gene calls are TRBV3-1 and TRBJ2-5, with D perhaps matching TRBD1 or TRBD2 (5 bases each). The CDR3 runs 13 residues. CDR1 and CDR2 (germline): LGHDT, YNNKEL (reference sequence). V was shortened by 4 bases and J by 5 bases, with 11 bases between the two germline ends. The CDR3 DNA follows: TGTGCCAGCAGCCCGGGACCCTGGGAGACCCAGTACTTC. It yields the protein CASSPGPWETQYF.

This clonotype was recorded many times. The chain carries TRBV12-3 or TRBV12-4 and TRBJ2-7, with 9 bases matching TRBD1. The CDR3 runs to 13 residues. The V segment lost 5 bases and the J segment 4 bases; nucleotides outside the gene matches: 3. The CDR3 DNA reads TGTGCCAGCAGTATTGGGACAGGGTACGAGCAGTACTTC. This sequence encodes CASSIGTGYEQYF.

This clonotype showed up just a few times. The chain has TRBV9 and TRBJ1-1; 9 bases map to TRBD1. Germline V gene lookup returns CDR1 SGDLS and CDR2 YYNGEE. V lost 3 bases to trimming and J lost 4 bases; unmatched junction nucleotides: 7. The CDR3 spans 15 residues. The CDR3 reads CASSGGTGLATEAFF. The DNA of the CDR3 is TGTGCCAGCAGCGGGGGGACAGGGCTAGCCACTGAAGCTTTCTTT.

This clonotype came up a few times. V is TRBV7-3 and J is TRBJ2-6; TRBD2 matches at 7 bases. The CDR3 has 13 residues. Germline CDR1 is SGHTA and CDR2 is FQGTGA. J lost 12 bases, V lost 7 bases, and 9 bases had no gene match. The CDR3 coding sequence is TGTGCCAGCAATAGGGACGGGGAGGGCGTCCTGACTTTC. Translating it yields CASNRDGEGVLTF.

This chain joins TRBV2 and TRBJ1-1, with a weak D call TRBD1 (5 bases). The CDR3 runs 12 residues. Trimming left V 7 bases short and J 11 bases short, with 17 bases between. Germline CDR1 reads SNHLY; CDR2 reads FYNNEI. The CDR3 bases are TGTGCCAGCACCCAGGACACCCGCCCCGCTTTCTTT. It codes for CASTQDTRPAFF.

The chain is built from TRBV4-3 and TRBJ2-1, with D uncertain. CDR1 and CDR2 from the germline V gene are LGHNA and YSLEER. The CDR3 length is 17 residues. V lost 0 bases, J lost 0 bases, and 12 bases lay in between. The DNA for the CDR3 is TGCGCCAGCAGCCAAGATCTTTACCGGAGCTCCTACAATGAGCAGTTCTTC. Its protein product is CASSQDLYRSSYNEQFF.

In its sample, this clonotype is medium-sized. CDR3 nucleotide sequence: TGCGCCAGCAGCCAAGGCCTCCAGTTGACGGGGGGACTTCGGGATGAGCAGTTCTTC. Translating it yields CASSQGLQLTGGLRDEQFF. This chain joins TRBV4-1 and TRBJ2-1; 7 nucleotides agree with TRBD2. V was pared by 1 base and J by 8 bases, with 20 bases of the junction left unmatched. CDR1 MGHRA and CDR2 YSYEKL come from the germline V gene. CDR3 size: 19 residues.

The chain is built from TRBV27 and TRBJ2-3, with D perhaps matching TRBD1 (6 bases). V was cut by 5 bases and J by 0 bases, with 12 bases left in between. The germline gives CDR1 MNHEY, CDR2 SMNVEV (reference sequence). The CDR3 contains 15 residues. Here the CDR3 reads CASSPRDISTDTQYF. For the CDR3, the DNA is TGTGCCAGCAGTCCCCGGGACATAAGCACAGATACGCAGTATTTT.

This clonotype was detected only a few times. This sequence joins TRBV20-1 and TRBJ2-7; the match to TRBD2 covers 11 bases. The CDR3 has 12 amino acids. The junction had 7 bases not matched to a gene; V was cut back by 3 bases and J by 12 bases. Germline V CDR1 and CDR2: DFQATT, SNEGSKA (reference sequence). CDR3 loop: CSASLLAGALYF. CDR3 DNA: TGCAGTGCTAGTTTACTAGCGGGAGCATTGTACTTC.

The chain is built from TRBV3-1 and TRBJ2-7; D is undetermined. The V end lost 0 bases, the J end lost 5 bases, and 11 bases lay between the germline ends. The CDR3 is made up of 14 amino acids. In germline, CDR1 is LGHDT, CDR2 YNNKEL (reference sequence). The CDR3 sequence is CASSQDYTPDEQYF. Written as DNA, the CDR3 is TGTGCCAGCAGCCAAGACTACACCCCGGACGAGCAGTACTTC.

This clonotype was counted between two and nine times. V gene TRBV5-1 combines with J gene TRBJ2-1, with 12 bases aligning to TRBD2. The trim removed 0 bases at V and 9 bases at J, leaving 4 bases unmatched. Germline lookup yields CDR1 SGHRS and CDR2 YFSETQ. CDR3 length: 15 amino acids. The DNA of the CDR3 is TGCGCCAGCAGCTTGGATACTAGCGGGGGGCGTGAGCAGTTCTTC. Translating gives CASSLDTSGGREQFF.

This clonotype was counted many times. The chain recombines TRBV5-1 with TRBJ2-1, with TRBD1 as a possible D gene (6 bases). The CDR3 sequence is 15 residues long. Germline assignment: CDR1 SGHRS and CDR2 YFSETQ. V dropped 4 bases and J dropped 2 bases, with 13 bases sitting between them. This chain's CDR3 is CASSAQGLAYNEQFF. CDR3 coding DNA: TGCGCCAGCAGCGCCCAGGGGTTAGCCTACAATGAGCAGTTCTTC.

This chain links TRBV7-2 with TRBJ2-5, with 10 bases identical to TRBD2. The CDR3 sequence is 15 residues long. Losses at the gene ends were 5 bases for V and 1 base for J; bases not matched to a gene: 4. Per germline, CDR1 SGHTA and CDR2 FQGNSA. The CDR3, as DNA: TGTGCCAGCAGCCGTACTAGCGGGGTCCAAGAGACCCAGTACTTC. It codes for CASSRTSGVQETQYF.

The chain combines TRBV6-2 or TRBV6-3 with TRBJ1-5; possibly TRBD1 for D (6 bases). Trimming took off 6 bases at V and 1 base at J, with 16 bases between the two ends. Germline V gene lookup returns CDR1 MNHEY and CDR2 SVGEGT. This CDR3 spans 16 amino acids. CDR3 DNA: TGTGCCAGCAGAGCCCCGGGACACCGAAGCAATCAGCCCCAGCATTTT. This codes for CASRAPGHRSNQPQHF.

The chain joins TRBV5-1 to TRBJ2-7, with TRBD1 identical over 10 bases. The CDR3 is made up of 19 amino acids. CDR1 and CDR2 (germline): SGHRS, YFSETQ. V was pared by 2 bases and J by 2 bases, with 16 bases of the junction left unmatched. CDR3 sequence: CASSFPDRGRGTPPYEQYF. The CDR3 region has the DNA TGCGCCAGCAGCTTTCCTGACAGGGGGCGCGGGACCCCACCCTACGAGCAGTACTTC.

The J gene is TRBJ2-1, the V gene TRBV7-8; D is ambiguous. This CDR3 comprises 12 residues. CDR1 is SGHVS and CDR2 is FQNEAQ in the germline V gene. Trimming pared 5 bases from V and 9 bases from J, leaving 11 bases between. The CDR3 sequence: CASSPRKSEQFF. CDR3 nucleotides: TGTGCCAGCAGCCCTCGGAAGAGTGAGCAGTTCTTC.

The chain is built from TRBV7-2 and TRBJ2-2, with a weak D call TRBD1 (5 bases). Per germline, CDR1 SGHTA and CDR2 FQGNSA. This CDR3 has 12 residues. The V gene lost 5 bases and the J gene lost 14 bases, with 15 bases spanning the gap. CDR3 nucleotide sequence: TGTGCCAGCAGCCCGACAGCCCAGAACCTGTTTTTT. Amino acid sequence: CASSPTAQNLFF.

This clonotype occurred a few times. The rearrangement links TRBV12-3 or TRBV12-4 to TRBJ2-7; no firm D call. The CDR3 covers 14 residues. Between the trimmed V and J ends, which lost 5 bases and 7 bases, there was a span of 18 bases. The CDR3 reads CASSLNTGLAEQYF. The CDR3 region has the DNA TGTGCCAGCAGTCTCAACACGGGCCTGGCAGAGCAGTACTTC.

This clonotype was counted only a few times. The chain joins TRBV12-3 or TRBV12-4 to TRBJ2-7, with 8 bases matching TRBD2. Trimming removed 2 bases from V and 5 bases from J; junction bases left unmatched: 8. The CDR3 runs to 15 residues. CDR3 sequence: CASSLRTSRKHEQYF. CDR3 coding DNA: TGTGCCAGCAGTTTAAGGACTAGCCGAAAACACGAGCAGTACTTC.

V usage is TRBV5-1 and J usage is TRBJ2-3; 11 nucleotides agree with TRBD2. The CDR3 has 18 residues. Per the germline V gene, CDR1 is SGHRS and CDR2 is YFSETQ. V shed 4 bases, J shed 1 base, and the junction held 11 bases outside the gene matches. CDR3 sequence reads: CASSTGTSGLPGTDTQYF. DNA of the CDR3: TGCGCCAGCAGCACCGGGACTAGCGGACTACCAGGCACAGATACGCAGTATTTT. The full variable domain, in which reference TRBV5-1 and TRBJ2-3 provide the parts outside the CDR3, is KAGVTQTPRYLIKTRGQQVTLSCSPISGHRSVSWYQQTPGQGLQFLFEYFSETQRNKGNFPGRFSGRQFSNSRSEMNVSTLELGDSALYLCASSTGTSGLPGTDTQYFGPGTRLTVL.

Only a few counts were recorded for this clonotype. This chain connects TRBV5-1 to TRBJ2-7; 10 bases are shared with TRBD1. The CDR3 sequence is 14 residues long. The V gene end was trimmed by 4 bases and the J gene end by 4 bases; junction bases not matched to a gene: 5. The germline V gene encodes CDR1 SGHRS and CDR2 YFSETQ. The CDR3 bases are TGCGCCAGCAGCCCGGGGACAGGGGAGTACGAGCAGTACTTC. This translates into CASSPGTGEYEQYF.

This clonotype was seen only a few times. The J gene is TRBJ2-5, the V gene TRBV18; 7 positions agree with TRBD2. The CDR3 has 17 amino acids. V shed 3 bases and J 2 bases; nucleotides not matched to a gene: 12. Per germline, CDR1 KGHSH and CDR2 LQKENI. The CDR3 loop reads CASSPFVSSGRQETQYF. CDR3 DNA: TGTGCCAGCTCACCCTTTGTGAGTAGCGGGCGGCAAGAGACCCAGTACTTC.

The rearrangement joins TRBV14 to TRBJ2-1, with 8 bases lining up with TRBD1. Germline values: CDR1 SGHDN, CDR2 FVKESK. Losses at the gene ends were 2 bases for V and 4 bases for J; bases not matched to a gene: 10. This CDR3 has 17 residues. The CDR3 protein is CASSQPWTGWGYNEQFF. The CDR3 region has the DNA TGTGCCAGCAGCCAACCGTGGACAGGGTGGGGGTACAATGAGCAGTTCTTC. Full variable domain (outside the CDR3, taken from reference TRBV14 and TRBJ2-1): EAGVTQFPSHSVIEKGQTVTLRCDPISGHDNLYWYRRVMGKEIKFLLHFVKESKQDESGMPNNRFLAERTGGTYSTLKVQPAELEDSGVYFCASSQPWTGWGYNEQFFGPGTRLTVL.

The chain links TRBV11-2 to TRBJ2-1; D is unclear. The CDR3 is made up of 12 amino acids. The V end was cut by 6 bases, the J end by 6 bases, with 9 bases between. From germline, CDR1 is SGHAT and CDR2 FQNNGV. Here the CDR3 reads CASRPLSNEQFF. The CDR3 DNA sequence: TGTGCCAGCAGACCCCTGTCCAATGAGCAGTTCTTC.

This clonotype was detected ten times or more. The chain is built from TRBV7-8 and TRBJ2-1; 7 positions agree with TRBD2. The V gene end was trimmed by 5 bases and the J gene end by 0 bases; junction bases not matched to a gene: 7. Per germline, CDR1 SGHVS and CDR2 FQNEAQ. This CDR3 has 16 residues. The CDR3 region has the DNA TGTGCCAGCAGCCCCAATCTAGCGGACTCCTACAATGAGCAGTTCTTC. Its protein product is CASSPNLADSYNEQFF.